A single sample is the source of the 30 T cell receptor beta chains below, sequenced in a study of vaccination and CD4 T cells after COVID-19. As for treatment: roughly 10-day PBMC culture with coronavirus spike peptide pools or control peptides (ViraFEST assay). With the Oncomine TCR Beta short-read assay, DNA from cultured CD4+ T cells was sequenced. From the PCR reads, TCRdb called clonotypes with MiXCR, one entry per CDR3 protein. The data hold roughly 13,000 distinct CDR3 sequences, with about 55% observed a single time. These receptors have no known antigen. Sequencing was performed on CD4+ T cells from blood, cultured in vitro. The receptors originated from a human donor who had recovered from COVID-19.

This chain uses TRBV6-1 with TRBJ2-7, with 8 positions matching TRBD1. Germline values: CDR1 MNHNS, CDR2 SASEGT. V gave up 8 bases and J gave up 7 bases; unmatched junction bases: 13. The CDR3 is 14 residues long. CDR3 sequence: CASRAGGATGEQYF. The CDR3 nucleotides are TGTGCCAGCCGAGCAGGGGGCGCAACGGGGGAGCAGTACTTC.

CDR3 bases: TGTGCCAGCAGTTCATCCGGGACAGGGGCCTACAATGAGCAGTTCTTC. Protein: CASSSSGTGAYNEQFF. The rearrangement joins TRBV6-2 or TRBV6-3 to TRBJ2-1; 10 nucleotides line up with TRBD1. The ends lost 4 bases at V and 2 bases at J; junction bases unmatched: 5. This CDR3 spans 16 amino acids. Germline V gives CDR1 MNHEY, CDR2 SVGEGT.

This clonotype was observed a handful of times. This rearrangement joins TRBV5-1 to TRBJ1-6; D possibly corresponds to TRBD1 (6 bases). Per the germline V gene, CDR1 is SGHRS and CDR2 is YFSETQ. V gave up 2 bases and J gave up 7 bases, with 13 bases separating them. This CDR3 has 15 amino acids. The CDR3 spells CASSLWTVDNSPLHF. The CDR3 DNA sequence: TGCGCCAGCAGCTTATGGACAGTCGACAATTCACCCCTCCACTTT.

This chain connects TRBV11-3 to TRBJ2-4; possible D gene TRBD2, 6 bases. Trimming stripped 8 bases from V and 9 bases from J, with 23 bases between. The germline V gene encodes CDR1 SGHNT and CDR2 YENEEA. This CDR3 has 15 residues. CDR3: CASSAGGDQKGIQYF. CDR3 coding DNA: TGTGCCAGCTCCGCCGGGGGAGACCAGAAAGGCATTCAGTACTTC.

V is TRBV7-2 and J is TRBJ1-2; no clear D. The germline V and J ends were trimmed by 5 bases and 4 bases, with 17 bases remaining between them. This CDR3 has 15 residues. Germline loops: CDR1 SGHTA, CDR2 FQGNSA. CDR3 sequence reads: CASSRLRGRGYGYTF. The CDR3 DNA sequence: TGTGCCAGCAGCCGGCTGCGGGGTCGGGGCTATGGCTACACCTTC.

The chain couples TRBV20-1 to TRBJ2-5, with 9 bases aligning to TRBD2. The V gene end was trimmed by 4 bases and the J gene end by 5 bases; junction bases not matched to a gene: 8. CDR3 length equals 14 residues. Germline loops: CDR1 DFQATT, CDR2 SNEGSKA (reference sequence). CDR3 sequence reads: CSANPGLARETQYF. In DNA, the CDR3 is TGCAGTGCTAATCCGGGACTAGCTCGGGAGACCCAGTACTTC.

The chain joins TRBV20-1 to TRBJ2-3, with D perhaps TRBD2 (5 bases). From germline, CDR1 is DFQATT and CDR2 SNEGSKA (reference sequence). Trimming cost V 5 bases and J 2 bases, with 14 bases left between them. The CDR3 is made up of 14 amino acids. As DNA, the CDR3 is TGCAGTGCTCGTAGCGTTAAGCACACAGATACGCAGTATTTT. Protein product: CSARSVKHTDTQYF.

This rearrangement joins TRBV2 to TRBJ1-1; D unresolved. CDR1 is SNHLY, CDR2 FYNNEI, per germline. This CDR3 is built from 14 residues. V was clipped by 4 bases and J by 4 bases, with 13 bases between them. The CDR3 loop reads CASSGPAKGTEAFF. The CDR3 DNA reads as TGTGCCAGCAGTGGACCAGCAAAAGGCACTGAAGCTTTCTTT.

V and J are TRBV19 and TRBJ1-5; unclear D gene. Trimming stripped 4 bases from V and 2 bases from J, with 9 bases between. Germline CDR1 is LNHDA and CDR2 is SQIVND (reference sequence). This CDR3 has 14 residues. The CDR3 sequence: CASSSDGGNQPQHF. The CDR3 bases are TGTGCCAGTAGTAGTGACGGGGGCAATCAGCCCCAGCATTTT.

This clonotype occurred a few times. V usage is TRBV20-1 and J usage is TRBJ1-6; D not certain. Germline values: CDR1 DFQATT, CDR2 SNEGSKA (reference sequence). V lost 0 bases to trimming and J lost 0 bases, with 9 bases between them. The CDR3 has 16 amino acids. CDR3 sequence (DNA): TGCAGTGCTAGAGATCCCCGGAGCTCCTATAATTCACCCCTCCACTTT. This gives the protein CSARDPRSSYNSPLHF.

The chain joins TRBV18 to TRBJ1-1; D remains unclear. The CDR3 has 13 residues. V was pared by 2 bases and J by 1 base, with 5 bases between. The germline V gene encodes CDR1 KGHSH and CDR2 LQKENI. The CDR3 DNA is TGTGCCAGCTCACCAGCAGCGAACACTGAAGCTTTCTTT. It specifies CASSPAANTEAFF.

This clonotype turned up a few times. The V and J genes are TRBV7-2 and TRBJ1-1; no clear D. Trimming cost V 1 base and J 7 bases, with 7 bases left between them. The CDR3 loop spans 12 amino acids. Germline CDR1 reads SGHTA; CDR2 reads FQGNSA. CDR3 amino acids: CASSLVWGEAFF. DNA of the CDR3: TGTGCCAGCAGCTTAGTTTGGGGTGAAGCTTTCTTT.

This chain connects TRBV12-3 or TRBV12-4 to TRBJ2-3; 14 bases fit TRBD2. The CDR3 is 14 residues long. The V and J ends lost 8 bases and 4 bases, in that order; junction bases with no gene match: 2. CDR3 loop: CASSGLAGADTQYF. CDR3 in DNA: TGTGCCAGCTCGGGACTAGCGGGAGCAGATACGCAGTATTTT.

This clonotype appeared a few times. This chain links TRBV6-1 with TRBJ1-6, with 7 bases matching TRBD1. The CDR3 sequence is 15 residues long. J gave up 10 bases and V 4 bases, and 10 bases lay outside the gene matches. The germline V gene encodes CDR1 MNHNS and CDR2 SASEGT. The CDR3 reads CASSVLLTGKSPLHF. For the CDR3, the DNA is TGTGCCAGCAGTGTCCTCCTGACAGGGAAATCACCCCTCCACTTT.

This clonotype was detected a few times. The V call is TRBV6-1, the J call TRBJ1-5; a possible D gene is TRBD1 (5 bases). Germline CDR1 and CDR2: MNHNS and SASEGT. The CDR3 has 20 residues. Trimming stripped 2 bases from V and 0 bases from J, with 23 bases between. DNA of the CDR3: TGTGCCAGCAGTGAATGGGGACGGGGTGGTGGTGTATATAGCAATCAGCCCCAGCATTTT. This codes for CASSEWGRGGGVYSNQPQHF.

This clonotype has just a few counts. The V call is TRBV2, the J call TRBJ1-2; no definite D call. CDR3 length: 13 residues. Trimming left V 8 bases short and J 2 bases short, with 12 bases between. Germline V gene lookup returns CDR1 SNHLY and CDR2 FYNNEI. The CDR3 DNA reads as TGTGCCAGCGGGAGCCTGGGAAACTATGGCTACACCTTC. Amino acids: CASGSLGNYGYTF.

There are a few counts of this clonotype. The rearrangement uses TRBV6-5 and TRBJ1-2, with D possibly being TRBD1 (6 bases). The CDR3 runs 15 residues. The V gene lost 0 bases and the J gene lost 5 bases, with 13 bases spanning the gap. Germline assignment: CDR1 MNHEY and CDR2 SVGAGI. This chain's CDR3 is CASSYSWGPGYGYTF. CDR3 coding DNA: TGTGCCAGCAGTTACTCGTGGGGGCCGGGATATGGCTACACCTTC.

This rearrangement joins TRBV5-1 to TRBJ2-7, with D perhaps matching TRBD1 (5 bases). CDR1 is SGHRS and CDR2 is YFSETQ in the germline V gene. Deletions cut 4 bases from V and 3 bases from J, with 17 bases between. The CDR3 spans 15 residues. The CDR3 bases are TGCGCCAGCAGCCTAAACACAGGTTCAGTCTACGAGCAGTACTTC. Its translation is CASSLNTGSVYEQYF. Together with reference TRBV5-1 and TRBJ2-7, the CDR3 gives the full variable domain: KAGVTQTPRYLIKTRGQQVTLSCSPISGHRSVSWYQQTPGQGLQFLFEYFSETQRNKGNFPGRFSGRQFSNSRSEMNVSTLELGDSALYLCASSLNTGSVYEQYFGPGTRLTVT.

The chain employs TRBV27 and TRBJ2-2; tentatively, D is TRBD1 or TRBD2 (6 bases each). The germline V and J ends were trimmed by 7 bases and 5 bases, with 20 bases remaining between them. This CDR3 region has 16 residues. Germline CDR1 reads MNHEY; CDR2 reads SMNVEV (reference sequence). The CDR3 is CASKRGMGGATGELFF. The DNA of the CDR3 is TGTGCCAGCAAGAGGGGGATGGGCGGGGCGACCGGGGAGCTGTTTTTT.

The V call is TRBV2, the J call TRBJ2-7, with TRBD2 matching over 9 bases. The CDR3 has 15 residues. V shed 7 bases, J shed 5 bases, and the junction held 12 bases outside the gene matches. Germline CDR1 SNHLY, CDR2 FYNNEI. The CDR3 sequence: CASKKAGGGAHEQYF. The CDR3 region has the DNA TGTGCCAGCAAGAAGGCGGGCGGGGGGGCCCACGAGCAGTACTTC.

This clonotype was seen more than once but under ten times. The CDR3 bases are TGTGCCAGCAGCGCAAGGGGACTAGCCTACAATGAGCAGTTCTTC. It yields the protein CASSARGLAYNEQFF. The rearrangement uses TRBV7-2 and TRBJ2-1; 8 bases map to TRBD2. J gave up 2 bases and V 5 bases, and 5 bases lay outside the gene matches. Germline V gene data show CDR1 as SGHTA and CDR2 as FQGNSA. This CDR3 comprises 15 residues.

V usage is TRBV27 and J usage is TRBJ1-1; 8 nucleotides match TRBD1. Trimming removed 5 bases from V and 9 bases from J; junction bases left unmatched: 5. Germline V gene lookup returns CDR1 MNHEY and CDR2 SMNVEV (reference sequence). This CDR3 is 12 amino acids long. The CDR3 spells CASSLRTGKAFF. CDR3 bases: TGTGCCAGCAGTCTACGGACAGGGAAAGCTTTCTTT.

The CDR3 protein is CASSSQGWTEAFF. Written as DNA, the CDR3 is TGTGCCAGCAGTTCCCAGGGCTGGACTGAAGCTTTCTTT. The chain employs TRBV27 and TRBJ1-1, with D possibly being TRBD1 (5 bases). The germline V and J ends were trimmed by 4 bases and 5 bases, with 11 bases remaining between them. This CDR3 comprises 13 residues. Per germline, CDR1 MNHEY and CDR2 SMNVEV (reference sequence).

Here the CDR3 reads CASSGSPTDTQYF. In DNA, the CDR3 is TGCGCCAGCAGCGGATCGCCCACAGATACGCAGTATTTT. The rearrangement joins TRBV5-1 to TRBJ2-3, with unresolved D. The V end lost 4 bases, the J end lost 2 bases, and 8 bases lay between the germline ends. This CDR3 is 13 amino acids long. Germline V gene data show CDR1 as SGHRS and CDR2 as YFSETQ.

The chain employs TRBV10-3 and TRBJ2-1; perhaps TRBD2 as D (6 bases). Trimming took off 5 bases at V and 9 bases at J, with 14 bases between the two ends. Germline-derived CDR1 and CDR2 are ENHRY and SYGVKD. The CDR3 is 13 residues long. The CDR3 here is CAISLTRMAEQFF. The CDR3 nucleotides read TGTGCCATCAGTCTGACTAGGATGGCTGAGCAGTTCTTC.

This clonotype occurred a few times. This chain uses TRBV20-1 with TRBJ2-4, with D perhaps matching TRBD1 (5 bases). The V gene's germline CDR1 is DFQATT and CDR2 SNEGSKA (reference sequence). This CDR3 comprises 14 residues. Trimming pared 3 bases from V and 0 bases from J, leaving 9 bases between. The CDR3 coding sequence is TGCAGTGCTAGCAGACAGTTAGCCAAAAACATTCAGTACTTC. It codes for CSASRQLAKNIQYF.

In this sample, this clonotype turned up a few times. This sequence joins TRBV6-1 and TRBJ2-3; the D call may be TRBD1 or TRBD2 (5 bases each). This CDR3 is 16 amino acids long. Trimming stripped 8 bases from V and 2 bases from J, with 20 bases between. Germline CDR1 is MNHNS and CDR2 is SASEGT. The CDR3 loop reads CASGDPRDGTTDTQYF. The CDR3 DNA is TGTGCCAGCGGGGACCCCCGGGACGGAACCACAGATACGCAGTATTTT.

This clonotype has only a few counts. One junction end does not reproduce the germline sequence, and a read error may be involved. The rearrangement uses TRBV20-1 and TRBJ1-1, with a tentative D call TRBD1 (5 bases). The CDR3 covers 13 residues. Germline CDR1 reads DFQATT; CDR2 reads SNEGSKA (reference sequence). The DNA of the CDR3 is TGCAGTGCAAGAGGCCCGGGGCGGGTTGAAGCTTTCTTT. Translation gives CSARGPGRVEAFF.

The V and J genes are TRBV27 and TRBJ2-7; D might be TRBD2 (6 bases). The germline gives CDR1 MNHEY, CDR2 SMNVEV (reference sequence). The V end was cut by 5 bases, the J end by 3 bases, with 11 bases between. The CDR3 extends over 13 amino acids. CDR3 loop: CASSLDYRYEQYF. The CDR3 DNA sequence: TGTGCCAGCAGTCTGGACTACCGCTACGAGCAGTACTTC.

The CDR3 bases are TGCAGTGCTGAGGGACAGGGGATACAGCCCCAGCATTTT. It yields the protein CSAEGQGIQPQHF. The chain recombines TRBV20-1 with TRBJ1-5, with 10 bases that match TRBD1. Trimming took 5 bases from V and 7 from J; bases not matched to a gene: 5. Looked up from germline, CDR1 is DFQATT and CDR2 is SNEGSKA (reference sequence). The CDR3 is 13 amino acids.